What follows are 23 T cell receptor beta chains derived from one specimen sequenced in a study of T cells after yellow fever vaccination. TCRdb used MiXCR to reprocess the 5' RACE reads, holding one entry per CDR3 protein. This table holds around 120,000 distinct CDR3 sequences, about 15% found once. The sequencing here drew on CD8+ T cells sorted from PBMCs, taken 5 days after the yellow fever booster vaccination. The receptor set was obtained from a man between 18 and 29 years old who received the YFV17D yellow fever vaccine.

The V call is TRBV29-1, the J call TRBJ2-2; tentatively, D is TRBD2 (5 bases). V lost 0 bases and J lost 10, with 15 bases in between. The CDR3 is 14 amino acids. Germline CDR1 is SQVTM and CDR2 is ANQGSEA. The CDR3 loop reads CSVEDPDGGSELFF. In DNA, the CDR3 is TGCAGCGTTGAAGATCCGGACGGAGGCTCGGAGCTGTTTTTT.

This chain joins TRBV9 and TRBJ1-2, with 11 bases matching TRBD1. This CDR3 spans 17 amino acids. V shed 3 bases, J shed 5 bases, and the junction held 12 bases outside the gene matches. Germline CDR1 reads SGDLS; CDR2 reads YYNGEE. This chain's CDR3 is CASSARTGGFSSYGYTF. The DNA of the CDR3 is TGTGCCAGCAGCGCCCGGACAGGGGGCTTTTCATCGTATGGCTACACCTTC.

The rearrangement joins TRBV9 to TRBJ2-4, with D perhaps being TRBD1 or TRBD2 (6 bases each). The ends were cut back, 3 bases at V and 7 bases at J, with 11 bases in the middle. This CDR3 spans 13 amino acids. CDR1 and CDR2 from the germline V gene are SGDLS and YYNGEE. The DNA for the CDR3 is TGTGCCAGCAGCGCCGAAGGGGGGAACATTCAGTACTTC. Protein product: CASSAEGGNIQYF.

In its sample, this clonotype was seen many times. The CDR3 loop is CASSSRKAQETQYF. The CDR3 DNA is TGTGCCAGCAGCAGCCGAAAGGCGCAAGAGACCCAGTACTTC. This chain connects TRBV11-2 to TRBJ2-5; D gene ambiguous. CDR3 length: 14 residues. Trimming took off 5 bases at V and 2 bases at J, with 12 bases between the two ends. CDR1 is SGHAT and CDR2 is FQNNGV in the germline V gene.

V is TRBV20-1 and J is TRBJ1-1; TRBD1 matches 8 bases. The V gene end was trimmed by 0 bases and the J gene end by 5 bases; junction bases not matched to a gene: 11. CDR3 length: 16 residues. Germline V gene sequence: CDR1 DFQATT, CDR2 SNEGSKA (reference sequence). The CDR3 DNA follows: TGCAGTGCTAGAGACGCCATCACAGGGGGAGGGACTGAAGCTTTCTTT. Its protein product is CSARDAITGGGTEAFF.

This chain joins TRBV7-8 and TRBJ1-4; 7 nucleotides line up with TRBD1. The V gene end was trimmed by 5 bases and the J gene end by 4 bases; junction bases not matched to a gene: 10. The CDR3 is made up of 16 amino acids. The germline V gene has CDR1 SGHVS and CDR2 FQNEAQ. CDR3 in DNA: TGTGCCAGCAGCCCGGGACAGTCGACTCTTAATGAAAAACTGTTTTTT. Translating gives CASSPGQSTLNEKLFF.

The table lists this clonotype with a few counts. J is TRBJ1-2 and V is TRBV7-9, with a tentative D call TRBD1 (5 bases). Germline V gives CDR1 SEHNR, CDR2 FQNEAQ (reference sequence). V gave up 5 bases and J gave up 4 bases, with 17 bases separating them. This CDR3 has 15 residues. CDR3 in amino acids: CASSPPSTVTYGYTF. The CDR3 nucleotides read TGTGCCAGCAGCCCACCCTCGACAGTTACCTATGGCTACACCTTC.

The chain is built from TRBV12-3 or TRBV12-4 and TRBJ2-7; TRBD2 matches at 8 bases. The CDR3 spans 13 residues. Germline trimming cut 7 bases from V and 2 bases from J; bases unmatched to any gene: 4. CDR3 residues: CASTLAGAYEQYF. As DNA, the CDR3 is TGTGCCAGCACCCTAGCGGGTGCCTACGAGCAGTACTTC.

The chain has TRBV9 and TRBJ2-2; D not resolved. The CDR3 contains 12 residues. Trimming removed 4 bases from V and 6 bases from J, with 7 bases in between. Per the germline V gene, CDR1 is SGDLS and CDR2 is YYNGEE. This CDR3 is CASSPQPGELFF. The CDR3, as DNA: TGTGCCAGCAGCCCACAACCCGGGGAGCTGTTTTTT.

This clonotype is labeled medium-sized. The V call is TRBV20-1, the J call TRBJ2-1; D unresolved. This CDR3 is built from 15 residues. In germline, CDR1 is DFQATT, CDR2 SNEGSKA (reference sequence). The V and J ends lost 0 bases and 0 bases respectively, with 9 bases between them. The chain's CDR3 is CSARDLTTSYNEQFF. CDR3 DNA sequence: TGCAGTGCTAGAGATTTGACCACCTCCTACAATGAGCAGTTCTTC.

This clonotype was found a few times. CDR3 protein: CASSQVRGNTEAFF. The DNA of the CDR3 is TGCGCCAGCAGCCAAGTAAGGGGAAACACTGAAGCTTTCTTT. The chain recombines TRBV4-1 with TRBJ1-1, with D possibly matching TRBD1 (5 bases). The ends were cut back, 1 base at V and 2 bases at J, with 8 bases in the middle. Germline CDR1 and CDR2: MGHRA and YSYEKL. This CDR3 is built from 14 residues.

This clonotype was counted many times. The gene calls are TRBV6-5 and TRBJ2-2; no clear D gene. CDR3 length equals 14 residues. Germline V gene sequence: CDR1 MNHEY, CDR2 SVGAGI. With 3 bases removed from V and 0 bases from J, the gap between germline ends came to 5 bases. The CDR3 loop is CASSYGANTGELFF. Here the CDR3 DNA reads TGTGCCAGCAGTTATGGAGCGAACACCGGGGAGCTGTTTTTT.

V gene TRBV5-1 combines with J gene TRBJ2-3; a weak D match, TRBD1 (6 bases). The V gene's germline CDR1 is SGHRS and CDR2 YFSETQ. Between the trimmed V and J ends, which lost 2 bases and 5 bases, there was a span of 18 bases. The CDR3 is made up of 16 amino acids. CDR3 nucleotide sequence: TGCGCCAGCAGCTTTTTCGGGACACCTAATGAAGATACGCAGTATTTT. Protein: CASSFFGTPNEDTQYF.

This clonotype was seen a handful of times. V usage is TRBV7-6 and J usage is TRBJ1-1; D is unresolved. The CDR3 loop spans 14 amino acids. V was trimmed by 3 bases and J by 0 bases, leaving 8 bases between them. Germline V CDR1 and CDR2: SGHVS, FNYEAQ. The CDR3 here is CASSLGTMNTEAFF. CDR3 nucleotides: TGTGCCAGCAGCTTGGGAACTATGAACACTGAAGCTTTCTTT. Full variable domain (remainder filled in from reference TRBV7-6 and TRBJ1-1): GAGVSQSPRYKVTKRGQDVALRCDPISGHVSLYWYRQALGQGPEFLTYFNYEAQQDKSGLPNDRFSAERPEGSISTLTIQRTEQRDSAMYRCASSLGTMNTEAFFGQGTRLTVV.

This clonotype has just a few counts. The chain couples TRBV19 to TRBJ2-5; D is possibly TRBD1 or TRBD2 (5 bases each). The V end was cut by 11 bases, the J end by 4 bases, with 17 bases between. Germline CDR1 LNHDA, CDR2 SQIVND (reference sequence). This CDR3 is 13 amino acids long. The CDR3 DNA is TGTGCCGCCGCCGGGACGGTATCAGAGACCCAGTACTTC. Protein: CAAAGTVSETQYF. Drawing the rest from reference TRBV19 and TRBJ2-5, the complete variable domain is DGGITQSPKYLFRKEGQNVTLSCEQNLNHDAMYWYRQDPGQGLRLIYYSQIVNDFQKGDIAEGYSVSREKKESFPLTVTSAQKNPTAFYLCAAAGTVSETQYFGPGTRLLVL.

The CDR3 loop reads CASKTSSSYNEQFF. The CDR3 DNA follows: TGTGCCAGCAAGACTTCGAGCTCCTACAATGAGCAGTTCTTC. The genes are TRBV11-2 and TRBJ2-1; no reliable D call. The CDR3 is 14 amino acids. Trimming shortened V by 7 bases and J by 0 bases, and 10 bases separated the two germline ends. CDR1 and CDR2 from the germline V gene are SGHAT and FQNNGV.

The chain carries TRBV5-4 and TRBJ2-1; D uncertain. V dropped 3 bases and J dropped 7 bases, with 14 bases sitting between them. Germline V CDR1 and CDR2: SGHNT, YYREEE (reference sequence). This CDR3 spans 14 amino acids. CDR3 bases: TGTGCCAGCAGCTATGGGCCAGGAAATAATGAGCAGTTCTTC. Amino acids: CASSYGPGNNEQFF.

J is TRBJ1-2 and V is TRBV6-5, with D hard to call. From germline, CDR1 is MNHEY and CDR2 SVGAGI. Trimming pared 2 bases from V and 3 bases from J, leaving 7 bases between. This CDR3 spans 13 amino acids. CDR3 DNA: TGTGCCAGCAGTTACCGAGTTGACTATGGCTACACCTTC. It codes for CASSYRVDYGYTF.

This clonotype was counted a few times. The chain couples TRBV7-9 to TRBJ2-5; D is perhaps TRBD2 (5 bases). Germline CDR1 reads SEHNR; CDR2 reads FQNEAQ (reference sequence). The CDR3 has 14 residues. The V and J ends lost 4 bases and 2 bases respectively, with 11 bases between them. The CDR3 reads CASSSLTSQETQYF. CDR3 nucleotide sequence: TGTGCCAGCAGCTCCCTCACTAGTCAAGAGACCCAGTACTTC. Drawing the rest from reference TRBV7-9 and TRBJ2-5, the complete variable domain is DTGVSQNPRHKITKRGQNVTFRCDPISEHNRLYWYRQTLGQGPEFLTYFQNEAQLEKSRLLSDRFSAERPKGSFSTLEIQRTEQGDSAMYLCASSSLTSQETQYFGPGTRLLVL.

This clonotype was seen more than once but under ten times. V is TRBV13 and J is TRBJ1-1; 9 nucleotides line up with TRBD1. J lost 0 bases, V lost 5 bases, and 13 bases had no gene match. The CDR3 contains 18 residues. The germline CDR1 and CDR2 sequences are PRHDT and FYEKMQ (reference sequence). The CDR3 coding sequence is TGTGCCAGCAGCCTAGAACCGGGACAGGGACTTATGAACACTGAAGCTTTCTTT. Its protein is CASSLEPGQGLMNTEAFF.

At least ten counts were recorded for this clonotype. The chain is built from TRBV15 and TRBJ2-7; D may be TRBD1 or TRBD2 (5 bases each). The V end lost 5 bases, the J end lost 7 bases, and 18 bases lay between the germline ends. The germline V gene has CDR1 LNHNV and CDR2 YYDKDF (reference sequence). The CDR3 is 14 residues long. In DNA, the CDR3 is TGTGCCACCAGCCGACGGCAATTCGGGGCAGAGCAGTACGTC. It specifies CATSRRQFGAEQYV.

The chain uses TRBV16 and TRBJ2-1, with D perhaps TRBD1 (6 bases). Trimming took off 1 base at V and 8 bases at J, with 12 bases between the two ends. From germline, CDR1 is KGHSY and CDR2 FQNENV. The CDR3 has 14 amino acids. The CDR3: CASSQLGRGDEQFF. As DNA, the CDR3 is TGTGCCAGCAGCCAATTGGGCAGGGGAGATGAGCAGTTCTTC.

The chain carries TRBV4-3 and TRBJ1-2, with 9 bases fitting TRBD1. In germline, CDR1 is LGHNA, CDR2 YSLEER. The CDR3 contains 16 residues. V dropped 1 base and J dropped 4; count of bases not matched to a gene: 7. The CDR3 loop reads CASSQALGQGSYGYTF. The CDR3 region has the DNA TGCGCCAGCAGCCAAGCTCTCGGACAGGGGAGCTATGGCTACACCTTC.